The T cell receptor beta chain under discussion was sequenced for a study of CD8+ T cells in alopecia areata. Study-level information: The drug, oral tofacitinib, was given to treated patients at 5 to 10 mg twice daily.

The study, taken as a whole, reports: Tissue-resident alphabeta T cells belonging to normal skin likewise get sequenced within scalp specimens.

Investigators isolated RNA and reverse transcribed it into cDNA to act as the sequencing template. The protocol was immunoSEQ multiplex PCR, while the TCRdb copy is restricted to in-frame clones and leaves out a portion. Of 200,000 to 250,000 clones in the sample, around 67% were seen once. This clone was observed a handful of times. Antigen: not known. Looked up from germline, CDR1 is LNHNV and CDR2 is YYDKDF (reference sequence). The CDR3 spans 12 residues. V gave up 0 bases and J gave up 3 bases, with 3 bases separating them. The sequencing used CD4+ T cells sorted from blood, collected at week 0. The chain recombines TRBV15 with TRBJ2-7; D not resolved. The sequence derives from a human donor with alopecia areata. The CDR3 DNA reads TGTGCCACCAGCAGAGAAGGCTACGAGCAGTACTTC. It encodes CATSREGYEQYF.